What follows are 29 T cell receptor beta chains derived from one specimen sequenced in a study of T cell repertoires in cytomegalovirus infection (dated by TCRdb to the late 2010s). Sequencing used an Illumina HiSeq 1500. TCRdb reprocessing: public reads trimmed at Q25 with fastp, clones called with MiXCR, in-frame beta chains kept. Every distinct CDR3 protein forms one entry, paired with its most common genes and DNA. For this sample there are about 450,000 distinct CDR3 sequences; roughly 30% appear just once. Together, the top ten hold roughly 15% of the sample. The specimen sequenced was PBMCs. The origin of the receptors is a human donor in good health (CMV status not recorded). Some clones in this sample may be carry-over from other donors' samples.

This clonotype has just a few counts. The V call is TRBV5-6, the J call TRBJ1-1; a weak D match, TRBD1 (5 bases). This CDR3 has 15 amino acids. Germline CDR1 reads SGHDT; CDR2 reads YYEEEE. V lost 5 bases, J lost 1 base, and 15 bases lay in between. DNA of the CDR3: TGTGCCAGCAGAGTGGACCCGGGACCGAACACTGAAGCTTTCTTT. Protein: CASRVDPGPNTEAFF.

Ten or more counts support this clonotype. The chain carries TRBV12-3 or TRBV12-4 and TRBJ2-7; the D is unclear. V lost 6 bases and J 0 bases, leaving 9 bases between the germline ends. CDR3 length equals 13 residues. CDR3 DNA: TGTGCCAGCAGCGACCTGAGCTCCTACGAGCAGTACTTC. This codes for CASSDLSSYEQYF.

Points on this clonotype: The conserved closing phenylalanine or tryptophan is absent in this CDR3, likely reflecting a read error. The chain is built from TRBV7-3 and TRBJ1-2; D unclear. V was pared by 0 bases and J by 4 bases, with 6 bases between. Germline V gene data show CDR1 as SGHTA and CDR2 as FQGTGA. The CDR3 runs 13 residues. CDR3 region: CASSLTGPYGYTL. The DNA of the CDR3 is TGTGCCAGCAGCTTAACTGGGCCCTATGGCTACACCTTA.

This clonotype is a singleton in its sample. This chain links TRBV24-1 with TRBJ2-6, with a weak D call TRBD1 (6 bases). V lost 3 bases and J 4 bases, leaving 12 bases between the germline ends. The CDR3 is 16 residues long. CDR1 is KGHDR, CDR2 SFDVKD, per germline. The CDR3 region is CATSDPQGDGANVLTF. The CDR3 DNA reads as TGTGCCACCAGTGATCCACAGGGTGACGGGGCCAACGTCCTGACTTTC.

The table lists this clonotype with many counts. The chain links TRBV28 to TRBJ2-3, with D uncertain. The CDR3 contains 16 residues. Germline lookup yields CDR1 MDHEN and CDR2 SYDVKM. Trimming stripped 1 base from V and 0 bases from J, with 11 bases between. The CDR3 here is CASSLYRTSSTDTQYF. The CDR3 region has the DNA TGTGCCAGCAGTTTATACCGAACCTCAAGCACAGATACGCAGTATTTT.

A remark on this clonotype: The germline gene is not matched at one end of the junction; a read error may be the cause. The V and J genes are TRBV4-3 and TRBJ1-5, with D unresolved. Germline CDR1 and CDR2: LGHNA and YSLEER. The CDR3 runs 13 residues. CDR3: CVSSQTPLQPQQF. CDR3 sequence (DNA): TGCGTCAGCAGCCAGACACCTCTTCAGCCCCAGCAGTTT.

The chain recombines TRBV27 with TRBJ2-7, with 9 bases that match TRBD2. V dropped 2 bases and J dropped 2; count of bases not matched to a gene: 16. CDR3 length equals 19 residues. Germline V gene data show CDR1 as MNHEY and CDR2 as SMNVEV (reference sequence). CDR3 protein: CASSLTSGGPRGRPYEQYF. In DNA, the CDR3 is TGTGCCAGCAGTTTAACCAGCGGGGGGCCTCGGGGTAGGCCCTACGAGCAGTACTTC.

CDR3 bases: TGTGCCAGCAGTCGGGACACGGGTTTTAACTATGGCTACACCTTC. Translating gives CASSRDTGFNYGYTF. The chain has TRBV6-1 and TRBJ1-2; D is possibly TRBD1 (6 bases). The CDR3 extends over 15 amino acids. Deletions cut 5 bases from V and 1 base from J, with 14 bases between. In germline, CDR1 is MNHNS, CDR2 SASEGT.

This clonotype occurred a few times. The rearrangement joins TRBV6-4 to TRBJ2-2; 8 bases line up with TRBD1. Trimming removed 6 bases from V and 5 bases from J; junction bases left unmatched: 11. In germline, CDR1 is MRHNA, CDR2 SNTAGT. The CDR3 is 16 residues long. The DNA for the CDR3 is TGTGCCAGCAGCCAAGACAGGGGCCGCGGGACCGGGGAGCTGTTTTTT. It encodes CASSQDRGRGTGELFF.

This chain links TRBV20-1 with TRBJ2-7; 8 nucleotides agree with TRBD2. Germline V gene sequence: CDR1 DFQATT, CDR2 SNEGSKA (reference sequence). The length of the CDR3 is 13 residues. After removal of 4 bases from V and 3 bases from J, the junction contained 5 bases not matched to a gene. This CDR3 is CSATGGANYEQYF. The CDR3 DNA reads TGCAGTGCTACCGGGGGGGCGAACTACGAGCAGTACTTC.

The chain links TRBV28 to TRBJ2-7; the D gene is possibly TRBD1 (6 bases). Germline V gene data show CDR1 as MDHEN and CDR2 as SYDVKM. The CDR3 spans 14 residues. The germline V and J ends were trimmed by 3 bases and 0 bases, with 9 bases remaining between them. This chain's CDR3 is CASSFTRGSYEQYF. The CDR3 DNA is TGTGCCAGCAGTTTCACCAGGGGCTCCTACGAGCAGTACTTC.

This clonotype has only a few counts. V and J are TRBV24-1 and TRBJ2-1; D is possibly TRBD1 or TRBD2 (5 bases each). This CDR3 contains 14 residues. Germline-derived CDR1 and CDR2 are KGHDR and SFDVKD. V was shortened by 0 bases and J by 12 bases, with 14 bases between the two germline ends. The CDR3 nucleotides read TGTGCCACCAGTGATTTGGGGGGTGGGGTAGGGCAGTTCTTC. It encodes CATSDLGGGVGQFF.

This clonotype was found many times. The J gene is TRBJ2-2, the V gene TRBV7-8, with D perhaps TRBD1 (6 bases). V gave up 3 bases and J gave up 1 base, with 9 bases separating them. This CDR3 comprises 15 residues. The germline gives CDR1 SGHVS, CDR2 FQNEAQ. The CDR3 loop is CASSFHRVNTGELFF. The CDR3 region has the DNA TGTGCCAGCAGCTTCCACAGGGTGAACACCGGGGAGCTGTTTTTT.

Of note for this clonotype: Here the CDR3 omits its conserved ending phenylalanine or tryptophan, so a read error is the likely source. The V gene is TRBV6-1, the J gene TRBJ2-1; possible D gene TRBD1, 5 bases. CDR3 length equals 15 residues. The V and J ends lost 8 bases and 2 bases respectively, with 16 bases between them. Germline V gene data show CDR1 as MNHNS and CDR2 as SASEGT. CDR3 region: CASGAQGATYNEQFL. CDR3 DNA: TGTGCCAGCGGAGCCCAGGGTGCAACCTACAATGAGCAGTTCTTA.

This clonotype was picked up many times. The chain is built from TRBV7-8 and TRBJ2-7; maybe TRBD2 (5 bases). V was shortened by 7 bases and J by 4 bases, with 17 bases between the two germline ends. Germline assignment: CDR1 SGHVS and CDR2 FQNEAQ. The CDR3 is made up of 14 amino acids. This chain's CDR3 is CASTKLRDGYEQYF. The CDR3 nucleotides read TGTGCCAGCACCAAGCTACGGGATGGGTACGAGCAGTACTTC.

This clonotype was observed a handful of times. The V gene is TRBV10-3, the J gene TRBJ2-5; the D gene is possibly TRBD2 (7 bases). Trimming stripped 2 bases from V and 3 bases from J, with 16 bases between. The length of the CDR3 is 16 residues. CDR1 is ENHRY, CDR2 SYGVKD, per germline. The CDR3 sequence is CAISEPPPGGKETQYF. CDR3 nucleotides: TGTGCCATCAGTGAGCCCCCCCCGGGGGGCAAAGAGACCCAGTACTTC.

The rearrangement joins TRBV12-3 or TRBV12-4 to TRBJ2-1; 12 bases agree with TRBD2. The CDR3 totals 17 residues. Trimming took 10 bases from V and 10 from J; bases not matched to a gene: 20. The CDR3 nucleotides are TGTGCCACCAGCCCCGACTCAAGACTAGCGGGGGCGCAGGAGCAGTTCTTC. This gives the protein CATSPDSRLAGAQEQFF.

In its sample, this clonotype was seen a few times. The genes are TRBV12-3 or TRBV12-4 and TRBJ2-3; TRBD2 is a possible D gene (7 bases). This CDR3 has 14 amino acids. Trimming took off 7 bases at V and 4 bases at J, with 15 bases between the two ends. CDR3 in amino acids: CASNPTRGPDTQYF. CDR3 DNA sequence: TGTGCCAGCAACCCCACGCGGGGGCCAGATACGCAGTATTTT.

The chain employs TRBV12-3 or TRBV12-4 and TRBJ2-1, with D tentatively TRBD1 (5 bases). The germline V and J ends were trimmed by 6 bases and 7 bases, with 16 bases remaining between them. The CDR3 is 14 residues long. The CDR3 here is CASSGQALRNEQFF. The CDR3 DNA sequence: TGTGCCAGCAGCGGACAAGCCCTCCGGAATGAGCAGTTCTTC.

This clonotype was counted at least ten times. This chain uses TRBV7-2 with TRBJ1-5; possible D gene TRBD1, 5 bases. The CDR3 loop spans 15 amino acids. The germline CDR1 and CDR2 sequences are SGHTA and FQGNSA. Trimming took off 5 bases at V and 4 bases at J, with 15 bases between the two ends. This CDR3 reads CASSKDRTWNQPQHF. The DNA for the CDR3 is TGTGCCAGCAGCAAAGACAGAACGTGGAATCAGCCCCAGCATTTT.

This clonotype was observed at least ten times. This rearrangement joins TRBV7-8 to TRBJ1-2; 8 bases fit TRBD1. This CDR3 is built from 15 residues. Germline V gives CDR1 SGHVS, CDR2 FQNEAQ. V lost 5 bases and J lost 2; bases outside the gene matches: 7. In DNA form, the CDR3 reads TGTGCCAGCAGCACCCCCGGACAGGGAAACTATGGCTACACCTTC. Its protein is CASSTPGQGNYGYTF. The full variable domain, rest sourced from reference TRBV7-8 and TRBJ1-2, is GAGVSQSPRYKVAKRGQDVALRCDPISGHVSLFWYQQALGQGPEFLTYFQNEAQLDKSGLPSDRFFAERPEGSVSTLKIQRTQQEDSAVYLCASSTPGQGNYGYTFGSGTRLTVV.

The table lists this clonotype with a few counts. The V call is TRBV7-9, the J call TRBJ2-7, with a tentative D call TRBD1 (5 bases). Trimming shortened V by 1 base and J by 4 bases, and 8 bases separated the two germline ends. This CDR3 contains 13 residues. The V gene's germline CDR1 is SEHNR and CDR2 FQNEAQ (reference sequence). The CDR3 sequence is CASSLEKGYEQYF. In DNA, the CDR3 is TGTGCCAGCAGCTTAGAGAAGGGGTACGAGCAGTACTTC. The entire variable domain, with the rest obtained from reference TRBV7-9 and TRBJ2-7, is as follows: DTGVSQNPRHKITKRGQNVTFRCDPISEHNRLYWYRQTLGQGPEFLTYFQNEAQLEKSRLLSDRFSAERPKGSFSTLEIQRTEQGDSAMYLCASSLEKGYEQYFGPGTRLTVT.

The chain links TRBV28 to TRBJ2-3, with D possibly TRBD2 on 7 matching bases. Trimming cost V 2 bases and J 1 base, with 13 bases left between them. Germline CDR1 reads MDHEN; CDR2 reads SYDVKM. The CDR3 runs 16 residues. DNA of the CDR3: TGTGCCAGCAGTTTAGGTGGGGGGGGCCGCACAGATACGCAGTATTTT. Encoded protein: CASSLGGGGRTDTQYF.

The chain has TRBV2 and TRBJ1-2; tentatively, D is TRBD1 (6 bases). Trimming cost V 6 bases and J 7 bases, with 15 bases left between them. Germline CDR1 is SNHLY and CDR2 is FYNNEI. The CDR3 sequence is 13 residues long. The CDR3 bases are TGTGCCAGCAGATACAGGGTAACGAGTGGCTACACCTTC. Protein product: CASRYRVTSGYTF.

This clonotype was counted only a few times. The V gene is TRBV15, the J gene TRBJ1-5; D not resolved. The CDR3 sequence is 14 residues long. Deletions cut 5 bases from V and 5 bases from J, with 13 bases between. Germline V gives CDR1 LNHNV, CDR2 YYDKDF (reference sequence). CDR3 in amino acids: CATSGSGTDQPQHF. The CDR3 nucleotides read TGTGCCACCAGCGGATCAGGAACCGATCAGCCCCAGCATTTT.

This clonotype has just a few counts. The chain employs TRBV28 and TRBJ1-1; D is uncertain. The germline V gene has CDR1 MDHEN and CDR2 SYDVKM. This CDR3 contains 11 residues. Trimming shortened V by 8 bases and J by 11 bases, and 15 bases separated the two germline ends. The DNA of the CDR3 is TGTGCCAGCCAGGCGGGTAAAGTCGCTTTCTTT. It encodes CASQAGKVAFF. The whole variable domain, filled in from reference TRBV28 and TRBJ1-1, reads DVKVTQSSRYLVKRTGEKVFLECVQDMDHENMFWYRQDPGLGLRLIYFSYDVKMKEKGDIPEGYSVSREKKERFSLILESASTNQTSMYLCASQAGKVAFFGQGTRLTVV.

Ten or more counts support this clonotype. This sequence joins TRBV7-8 and TRBJ1-1; weak D call: TRBD1 (6 bases). With 1 base removed from V and 0 bases from J, the gap between germline ends came to 12 bases. CDR3 length: 16 residues. CDR1 is SGHVS, CDR2 FQNEAQ, per germline. As DNA, the CDR3 is TGTGCCAGCAGCTTAGTAGGTCCAGGGGTGAACACTGAAGCTTTCTTT. Its translation: CASSLVGPGVNTEAFF.

This clonotype was detected a few times. V is TRBV27 and J is TRBJ2-2, with D maybe TRBD1 (6 bases). The germline V and J ends were trimmed by 6 bases and 1 base, with 9 bases remaining between them. This CDR3 contains 14 residues. CDR1 is MNHEY and CDR2 is SMNVEV in the germline V gene (reference sequence). The DNA of the CDR3 is TGTGCCAGCAGCCAACAGGGGAACACCGGGGAGCTGTTTTTT. Residues: CASSQQGNTGELFF.

This clonotype came up a few times. The V gene is TRBV20-1, the J gene TRBJ2-7; possible D gene TRBD1, 6 bases. This CDR3 region has 15 residues. V was cut by 0 bases and J by 3 bases, with 15 bases left in between. Looked up from germline, CDR1 is DFQATT and CDR2 is SNEGSKA (reference sequence). CDR3 sequence: CSARDQTGGGYEQYF. The CDR3 nucleotides are TGCAGTGCTAGAGACCAGACAGGCGGCGGCTACGAGCAGTACTTC.